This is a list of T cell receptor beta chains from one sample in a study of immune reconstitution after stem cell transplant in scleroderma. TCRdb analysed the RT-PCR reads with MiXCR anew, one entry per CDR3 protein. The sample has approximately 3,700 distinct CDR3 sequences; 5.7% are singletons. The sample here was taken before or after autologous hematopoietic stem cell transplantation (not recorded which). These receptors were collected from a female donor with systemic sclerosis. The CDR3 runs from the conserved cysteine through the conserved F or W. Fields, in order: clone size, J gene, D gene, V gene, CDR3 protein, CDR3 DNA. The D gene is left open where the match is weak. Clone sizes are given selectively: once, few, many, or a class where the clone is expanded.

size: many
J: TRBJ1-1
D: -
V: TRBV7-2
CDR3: CASSLEGRRKNTEAFF
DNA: TGTGCCAGCAGCTTAGAAGGGCGCCGAAAGAACACTGAAGCTTTCTTT

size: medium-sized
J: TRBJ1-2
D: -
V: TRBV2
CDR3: CASSDPGRSRYGYTF
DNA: TGTGCCAGCAGTGATCCGGGAAGGTCACGCTATGGCTACACCTTC

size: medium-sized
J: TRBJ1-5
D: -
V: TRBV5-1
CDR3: CASSFDSNQPQHF
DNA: TGCGCCAGCAGCTTTGATAGCAATCAGCCCCAGCATTTT

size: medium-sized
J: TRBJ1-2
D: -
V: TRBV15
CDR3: CATSRDYYGYTF
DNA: TGTGCCACCAGCAGAGATTACTATGGCTACACCTTC

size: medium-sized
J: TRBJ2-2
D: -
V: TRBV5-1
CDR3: CASSLSRQSVYTGELFF
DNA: TGCGCCAGCAGCTTGTCGAGACAGTCAGTGTACACCGGGGAGCTGTTTTTT

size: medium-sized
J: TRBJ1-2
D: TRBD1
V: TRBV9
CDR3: CASSVGQGGDGYTF
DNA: TGTGCCAGCAGCGTAGGACAGGGCGGCGACGGCTACACCTTC

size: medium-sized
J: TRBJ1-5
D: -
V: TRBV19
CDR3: CASRQGRNQPQHF
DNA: TGTGCCAGTAGGCAGGGGAGGAATCAGCCCCAGCATTTT

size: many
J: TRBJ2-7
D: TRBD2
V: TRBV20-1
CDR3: CSARRLAGGQYF
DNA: TGCAGTGCTAGAAGACTAGCGGGAGGGCAGTACTTC

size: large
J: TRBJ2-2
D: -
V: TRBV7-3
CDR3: CASSLTGRPNTGELFF
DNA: TGTGCCAGCAGCTTAACAGGCAGACCGAACACCGGGGAGCTGTTTTTT

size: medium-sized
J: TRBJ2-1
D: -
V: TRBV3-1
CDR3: CASSQVGGASYNEQFF
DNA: TGTGCCAGCAGCCAAGTAGGTGGTGCCTCCTACAATGAGCAGTTCTTC

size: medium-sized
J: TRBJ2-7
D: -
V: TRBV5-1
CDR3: CASSLSGGYEQYF
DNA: TGCGCCAGCAGCTTATCAGGTGGCTACGAGCAGTACTTC

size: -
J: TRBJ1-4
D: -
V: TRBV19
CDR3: CASGRGVAEKLFF
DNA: TGTGCCAGTGGCAGGGGAGTTGCTGAAAAACTGTTTTTT

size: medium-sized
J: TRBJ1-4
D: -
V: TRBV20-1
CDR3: CSARAQGVEKLFF
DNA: TGCAGTGCTAGAGCGCAGGGCGTTGAAAAACTGTTTTTT

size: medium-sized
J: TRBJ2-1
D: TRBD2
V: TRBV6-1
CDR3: CASSEKGGTRLFF
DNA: TGTGCCAGCAGTGAAAAGGGCGGGACTAGACTGTTCTTC

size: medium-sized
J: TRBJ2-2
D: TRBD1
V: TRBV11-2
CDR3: CASSTTTLGTGNTGELFF
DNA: TGTGCCAGCAGCACTACGACCCTCGGGACAGGGAACACCGGGGAGCTGTTTTTT

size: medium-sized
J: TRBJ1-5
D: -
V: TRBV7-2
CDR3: CASSLSRAAQPQHF
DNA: TGTGCCAGCAGCCTCTCCAGGGCCGCGCAGCCCCAGCATTTT

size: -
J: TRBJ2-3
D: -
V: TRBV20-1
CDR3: CSATSGRPSTDTQYF
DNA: TGCAGTGCTACTTCCGGGCGGCCCTCCACAGATACGCAGTATTTT